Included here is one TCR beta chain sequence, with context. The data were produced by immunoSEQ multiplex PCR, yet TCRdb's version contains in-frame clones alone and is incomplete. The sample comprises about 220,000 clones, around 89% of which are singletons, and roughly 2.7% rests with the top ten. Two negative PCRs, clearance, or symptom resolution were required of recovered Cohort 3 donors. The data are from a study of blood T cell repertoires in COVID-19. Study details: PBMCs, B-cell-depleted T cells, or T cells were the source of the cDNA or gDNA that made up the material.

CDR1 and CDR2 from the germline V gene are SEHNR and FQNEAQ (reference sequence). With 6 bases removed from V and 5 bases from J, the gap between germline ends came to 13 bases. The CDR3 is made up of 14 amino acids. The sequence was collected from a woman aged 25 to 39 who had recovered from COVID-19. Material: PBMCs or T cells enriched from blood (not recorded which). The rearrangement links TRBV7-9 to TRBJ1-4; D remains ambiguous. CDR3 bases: TGTGCCAGCAGAAGGCAGGTTTCAAATGAAAAACTGTTTTTT. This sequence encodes CASRRQVSNEKLFF.